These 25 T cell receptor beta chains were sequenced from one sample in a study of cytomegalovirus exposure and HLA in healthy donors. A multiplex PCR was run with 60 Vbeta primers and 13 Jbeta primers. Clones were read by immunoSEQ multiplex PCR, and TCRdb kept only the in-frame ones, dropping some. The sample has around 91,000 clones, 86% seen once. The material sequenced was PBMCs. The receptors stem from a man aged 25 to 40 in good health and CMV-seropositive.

In nucleotides, the CDR3 is TGTGCCAGCAGTCCAGGGACAGGGGGCCTCGAGCAGTACTTC. Translation: CASSPGTGGLEQYF. This rearrangement joins TRBV6-5 to TRBJ2-7; 12 bases are shared with TRBD1. Germline CDR1 reads MNHEY; CDR2 reads SVGAGI. CDR3 length equals 14 residues. Germline trimming cut 5 bases from V and 6 bases from J; bases unmatched to any gene: 5.

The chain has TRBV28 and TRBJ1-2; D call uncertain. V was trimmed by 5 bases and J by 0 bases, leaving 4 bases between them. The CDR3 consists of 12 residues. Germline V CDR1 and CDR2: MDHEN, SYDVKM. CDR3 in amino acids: CASSLPNYGYTF. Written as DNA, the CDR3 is TGTGCCAGCAGTCTCCCTAACTATGGCTACACCTTC.

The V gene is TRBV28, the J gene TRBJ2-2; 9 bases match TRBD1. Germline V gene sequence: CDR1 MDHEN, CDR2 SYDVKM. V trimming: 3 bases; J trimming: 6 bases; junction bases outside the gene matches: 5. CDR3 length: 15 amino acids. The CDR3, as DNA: TGTGCCAGCAGTTTTTGGACAGGGGTGGCCGGGGAGCTGTTTTTT. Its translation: CASSFWTGVAGELFF.

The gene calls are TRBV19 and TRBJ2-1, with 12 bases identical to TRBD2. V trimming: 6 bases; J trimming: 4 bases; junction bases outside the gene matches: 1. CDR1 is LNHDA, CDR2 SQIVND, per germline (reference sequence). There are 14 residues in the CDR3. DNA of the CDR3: TGTGCCAGTAGGACTAGCGGGAGTTACAATGAGCAGTTCTTC. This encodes CASRTSGSYNEQFF.

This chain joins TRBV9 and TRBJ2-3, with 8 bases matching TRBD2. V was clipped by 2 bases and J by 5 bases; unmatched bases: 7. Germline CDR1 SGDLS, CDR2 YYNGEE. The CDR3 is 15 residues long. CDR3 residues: CASSVSGSRLDTQYF. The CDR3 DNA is TGTGCCAGCAGCGTGAGCGGGAGCAGGTTAGATACGCAGTATTTT.

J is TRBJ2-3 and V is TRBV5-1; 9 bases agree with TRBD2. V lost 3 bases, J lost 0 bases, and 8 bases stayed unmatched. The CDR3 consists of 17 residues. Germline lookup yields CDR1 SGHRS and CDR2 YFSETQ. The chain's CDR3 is CASSWPTSGDSTDTQYF. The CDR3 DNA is TGCGCCAGCAGCTGGCCGACTAGCGGCGATAGCACAGATACGCAGTATTTT.

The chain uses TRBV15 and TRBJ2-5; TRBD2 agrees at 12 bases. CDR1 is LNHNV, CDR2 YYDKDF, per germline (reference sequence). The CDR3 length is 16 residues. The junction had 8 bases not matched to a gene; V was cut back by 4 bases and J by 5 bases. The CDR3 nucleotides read TGTGCCACCAGCATCCAGACTAGCGGGAGTGGGGAGACCCAGTACTTC. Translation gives CATSIQTSGSGETQYF.

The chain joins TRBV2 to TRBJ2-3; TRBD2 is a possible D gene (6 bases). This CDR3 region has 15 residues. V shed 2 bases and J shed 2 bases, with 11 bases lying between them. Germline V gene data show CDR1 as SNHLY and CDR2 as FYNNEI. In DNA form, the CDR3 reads TGTGCCAGCAGTGAAACGGGAGCGTACACAGATACGCAGTATTTT. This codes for CASSETGAYTDTQYF.

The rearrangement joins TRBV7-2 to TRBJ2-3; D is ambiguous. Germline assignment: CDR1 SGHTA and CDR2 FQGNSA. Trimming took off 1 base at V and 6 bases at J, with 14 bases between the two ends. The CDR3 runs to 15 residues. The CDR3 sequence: CASSLGPLELDTQYF. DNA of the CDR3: TGTGCCAGCAGCTTAGGGCCCCTGGAGCTCGATACGCAGTATTTT. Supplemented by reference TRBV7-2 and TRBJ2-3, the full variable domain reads GAGVSQSPSNKVTEKGKDVELRCDPISGHTALYWYRQSLGQGLEFLIYFQGNSAPDKSGLPSDRFSAERTGGSVSTLTIQRTQQEDSAVYLCASSLGPLELDTQYFGPGTRLTVL.

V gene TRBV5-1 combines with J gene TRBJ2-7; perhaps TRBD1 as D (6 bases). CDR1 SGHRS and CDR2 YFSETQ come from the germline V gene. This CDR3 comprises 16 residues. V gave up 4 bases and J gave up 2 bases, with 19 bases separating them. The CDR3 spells CASSPDISTGTYEQYF. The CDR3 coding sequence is TGCGCCAGCAGCCCAGATATTTCGACAGGAACCTACGAGCAGTACTTC.

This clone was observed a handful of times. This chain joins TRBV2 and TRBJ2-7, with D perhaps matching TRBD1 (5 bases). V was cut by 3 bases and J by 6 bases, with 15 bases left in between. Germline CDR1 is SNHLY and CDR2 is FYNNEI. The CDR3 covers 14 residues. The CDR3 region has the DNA TGTGCCAGCAGTGACAGGGCAGGGTACGGCGAGCAGTACTTC. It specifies CASSDRAGYGEQYF.

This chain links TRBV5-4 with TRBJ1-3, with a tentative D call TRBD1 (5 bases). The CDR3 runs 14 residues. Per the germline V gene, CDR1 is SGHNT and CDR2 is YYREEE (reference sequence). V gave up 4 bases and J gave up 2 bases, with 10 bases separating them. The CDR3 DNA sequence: TGTGCCAGCAGCCTCGGACAAGCTGGAAACACCATATATTTT. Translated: CASSLGQAGNTIYF.

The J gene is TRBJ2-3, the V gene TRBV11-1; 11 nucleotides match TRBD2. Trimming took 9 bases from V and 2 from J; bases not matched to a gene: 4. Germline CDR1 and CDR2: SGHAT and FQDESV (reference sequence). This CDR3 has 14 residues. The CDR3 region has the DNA TGTGCCAGTTCACTAGCGGGAGACACAGATACGCAGTATTTT. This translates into CASSLAGDTDTQYF.

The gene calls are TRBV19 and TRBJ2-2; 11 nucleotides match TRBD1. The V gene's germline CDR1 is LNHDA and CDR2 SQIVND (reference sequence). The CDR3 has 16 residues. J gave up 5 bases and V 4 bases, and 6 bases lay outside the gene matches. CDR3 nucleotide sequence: TGTGCCAGTAGTAGCGGACAGGGGGCAGGGACCGGGGAGCTGTTTTTT. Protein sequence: CASSSGQGAGTGELFF. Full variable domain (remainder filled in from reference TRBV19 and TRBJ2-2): DGGITQSPKYLFRKEGQNVTLSCEQNLNHDAMYWYRQDPGQGLRLIYYSQIVNDFQKGDIAEGYSVSREKKESFPLTVTSAQKNPTAFYLCASSSGQGAGTGELFFGEGSRLTVL.

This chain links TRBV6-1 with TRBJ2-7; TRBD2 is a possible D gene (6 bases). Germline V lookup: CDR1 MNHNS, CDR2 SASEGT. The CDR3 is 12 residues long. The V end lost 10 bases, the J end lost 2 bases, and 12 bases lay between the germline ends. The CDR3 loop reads CATWDFPYEQYF. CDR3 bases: TGTGCCACCTGGGACTTCCCCTACGAGCAGTACTTC.

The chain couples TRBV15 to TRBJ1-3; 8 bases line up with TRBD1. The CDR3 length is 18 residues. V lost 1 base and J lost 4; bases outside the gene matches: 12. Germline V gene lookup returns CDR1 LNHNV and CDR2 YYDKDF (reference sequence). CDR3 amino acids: CATSRGRLPTGAGNTIYF. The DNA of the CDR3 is TGTGCCACCAGCAGAGGGCGACTCCCGACAGGGGCAGGAAACACCATATATTTT.

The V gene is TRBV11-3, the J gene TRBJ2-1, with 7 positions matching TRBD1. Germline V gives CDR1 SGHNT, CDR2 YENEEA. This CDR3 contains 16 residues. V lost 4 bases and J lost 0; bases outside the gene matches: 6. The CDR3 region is CASSSTGTASYNEQFF. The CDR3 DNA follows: TGTGCCAGCAGCTCAACAGGGACAGCCTCCTACAATGAGCAGTTCTTC.

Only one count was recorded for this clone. The CDR3, as DNA: TGTGCCAGCAGTGCACGACTCCTAGCGGGAGCTGGTGGCAATGAGCAGTTCTTC. Protein: CASSARLLAGAGGNEQFF. V and J are TRBV2 and TRBJ2-1, with 10 bases fitting TRBD2. Germline-derived CDR1 and CDR2 are SNHLY and FYNNEI. The CDR3 extends over 18 amino acids. J lost 6 bases, V lost 4 bases, and 15 bases had no gene match.

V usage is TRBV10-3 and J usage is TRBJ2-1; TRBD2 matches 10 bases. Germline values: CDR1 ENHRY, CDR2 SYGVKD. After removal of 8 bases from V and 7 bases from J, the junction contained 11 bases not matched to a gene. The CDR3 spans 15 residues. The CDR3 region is CAIARGLANQNEQFF. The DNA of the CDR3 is TGTGCCATCGCGAGGGGACTAGCGAACCAAAATGAGCAGTTCTTC.

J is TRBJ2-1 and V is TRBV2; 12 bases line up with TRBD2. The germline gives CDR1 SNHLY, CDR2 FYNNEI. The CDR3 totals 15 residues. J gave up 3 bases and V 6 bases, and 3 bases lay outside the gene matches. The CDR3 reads CASRPTSGGYNEQFF. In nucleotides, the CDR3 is TGTGCCAGCAGGCCGACTAGCGGGGGCTACAATGAGCAGTTCTTC.

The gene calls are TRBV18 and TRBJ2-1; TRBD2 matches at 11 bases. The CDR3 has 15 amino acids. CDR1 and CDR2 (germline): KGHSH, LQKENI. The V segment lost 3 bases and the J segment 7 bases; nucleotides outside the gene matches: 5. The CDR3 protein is CASSPTSGRRNEQFF. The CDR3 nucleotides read TGTGCCAGCTCACCCACTAGCGGGAGACGAAATGAGCAGTTCTTC.

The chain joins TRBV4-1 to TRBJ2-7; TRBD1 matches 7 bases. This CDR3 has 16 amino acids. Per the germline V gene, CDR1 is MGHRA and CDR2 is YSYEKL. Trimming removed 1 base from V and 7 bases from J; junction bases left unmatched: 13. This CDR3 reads CASSQVGQRGLGEQYF. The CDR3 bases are TGCGCCAGCAGCCAAGTCGGACAAAGGGGGCTCGGGGAGCAGTACTTC.

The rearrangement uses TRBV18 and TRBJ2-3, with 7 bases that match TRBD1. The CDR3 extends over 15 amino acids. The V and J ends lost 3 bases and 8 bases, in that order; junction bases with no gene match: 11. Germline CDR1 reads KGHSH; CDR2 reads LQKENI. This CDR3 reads CASSPGQTATSTQYF. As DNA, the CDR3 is TGTGCCAGCTCACCGGGACAGACCGCCACCAGTACGCAGTATTTT.

The CDR3 loop reads CAWTHPQGAPAPYEQYF. CDR3 bases: TGTGCCTGGACCCACCCCCAGGGGGCCCCGGCCCCCTACGAGCAGTACTTC. V usage is TRBV30 and J usage is TRBJ2-7; 8 nucleotides agree with TRBD1. From germline, CDR1 is GTSNPN and CDR2 SVGIG (reference sequence). The CDR3 consists of 17 residues. With 4 bases clipped from V and 2 bases from J, the junction kept 16 bases outside the gene matches.

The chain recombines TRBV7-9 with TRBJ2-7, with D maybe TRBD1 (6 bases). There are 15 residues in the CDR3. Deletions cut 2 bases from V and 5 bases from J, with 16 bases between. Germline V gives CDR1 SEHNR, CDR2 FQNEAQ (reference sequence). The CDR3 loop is CASSLNGLGADEQYF. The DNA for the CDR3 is TGTGCCAGCAGCTTAAATGGACTGGGGGCGGACGAGCAGTACTTC.